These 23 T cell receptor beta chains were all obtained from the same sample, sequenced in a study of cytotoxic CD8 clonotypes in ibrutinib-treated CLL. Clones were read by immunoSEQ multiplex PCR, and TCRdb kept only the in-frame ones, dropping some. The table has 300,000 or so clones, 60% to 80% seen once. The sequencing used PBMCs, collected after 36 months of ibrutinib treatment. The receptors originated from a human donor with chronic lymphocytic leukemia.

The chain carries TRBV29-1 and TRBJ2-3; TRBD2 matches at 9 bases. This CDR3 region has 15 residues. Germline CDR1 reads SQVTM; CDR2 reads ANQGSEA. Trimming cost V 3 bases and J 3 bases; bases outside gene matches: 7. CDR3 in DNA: TGCAGCGTTGAGATTAGCGGGAGCAGGACAGATACGCAGTATTTT. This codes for CSVEISGSRTDTQYF.

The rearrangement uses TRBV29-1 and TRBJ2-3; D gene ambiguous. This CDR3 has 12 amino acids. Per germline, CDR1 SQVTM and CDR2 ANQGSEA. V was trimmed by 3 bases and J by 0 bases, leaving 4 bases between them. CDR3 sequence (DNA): TGCAGCGTTGACCAGAGCACAGATACGCAGTATTTT. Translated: CSVDQSTDTQYF.

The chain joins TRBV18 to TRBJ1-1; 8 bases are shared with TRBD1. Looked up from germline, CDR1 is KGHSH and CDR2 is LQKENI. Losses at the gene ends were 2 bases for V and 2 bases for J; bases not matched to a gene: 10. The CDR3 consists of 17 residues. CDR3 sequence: CASSPSRDRRYNTEAFF. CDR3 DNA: TGTGCCAGCTCACCATCCCGGGACAGGCGGTATAACACTGAAGCTTTCTTT.

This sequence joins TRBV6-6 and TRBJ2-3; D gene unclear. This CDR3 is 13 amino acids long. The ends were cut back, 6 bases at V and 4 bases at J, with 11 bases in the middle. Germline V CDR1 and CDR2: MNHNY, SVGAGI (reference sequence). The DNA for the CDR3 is TGTGCCAGCAGCCCCCCGTGGGCAGATACGCAGTATTTT. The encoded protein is CASSPPWADTQYF.

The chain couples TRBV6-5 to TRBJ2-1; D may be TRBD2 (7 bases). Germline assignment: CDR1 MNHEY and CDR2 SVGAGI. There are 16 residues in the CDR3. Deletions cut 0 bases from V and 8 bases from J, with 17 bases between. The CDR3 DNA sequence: TGTGCCAGCAGTTACTCCCAGTGGACGGGGGGCTATGAGCAGTTCTTC. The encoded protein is CASSYSQWTGGYEQFF.

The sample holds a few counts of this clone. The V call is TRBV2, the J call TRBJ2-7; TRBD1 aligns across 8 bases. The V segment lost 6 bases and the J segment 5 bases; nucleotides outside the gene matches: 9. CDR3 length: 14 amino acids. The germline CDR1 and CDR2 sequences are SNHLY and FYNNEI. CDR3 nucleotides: TGTGCCAGCAGACCGACAGGGGCTCAGAACGAGCAGTACTTC. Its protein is CASRPTGAQNEQYF.

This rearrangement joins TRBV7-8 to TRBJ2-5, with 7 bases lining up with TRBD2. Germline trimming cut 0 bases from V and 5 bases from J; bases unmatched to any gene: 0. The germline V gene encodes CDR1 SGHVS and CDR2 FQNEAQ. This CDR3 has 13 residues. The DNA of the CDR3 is TGTGCCAGCAGCTTAGCCGGGGGGGAGACCCAGTACTTC. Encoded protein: CASSLAGGETQYF.

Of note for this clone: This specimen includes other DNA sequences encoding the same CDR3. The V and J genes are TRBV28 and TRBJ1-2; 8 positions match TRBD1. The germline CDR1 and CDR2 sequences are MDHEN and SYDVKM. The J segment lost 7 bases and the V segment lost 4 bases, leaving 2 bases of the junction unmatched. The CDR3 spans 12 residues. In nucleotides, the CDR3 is TGTGCCAGCAGTTCAGGGGGCGGTGGCTACACCTTC. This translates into CASSSGGGGYTF.

This chain's CDR3 is CASSSRSVSYEQYF. CDR3 nucleotide sequence: TGTGCCAGCAGTTCCCGAAGTGTGTCCTACGAGCAGTACTTC. The chain links TRBV28 to TRBJ2-7; D unresolved. The CDR3 has 14 amino acids. V gave up 4 bases and J gave up 1 base, with 11 bases separating them. Germline lookup yields CDR1 MDHEN and CDR2 SYDVKM.

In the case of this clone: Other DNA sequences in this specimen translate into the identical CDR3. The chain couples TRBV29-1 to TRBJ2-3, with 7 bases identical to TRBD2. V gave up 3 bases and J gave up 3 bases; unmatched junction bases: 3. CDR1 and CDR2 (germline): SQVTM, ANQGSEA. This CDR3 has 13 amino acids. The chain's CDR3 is CSVDGGSTDTQYF. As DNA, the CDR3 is TGCAGCGTTGATGGCGGGAGTACAGATACGCAGTATTTT.

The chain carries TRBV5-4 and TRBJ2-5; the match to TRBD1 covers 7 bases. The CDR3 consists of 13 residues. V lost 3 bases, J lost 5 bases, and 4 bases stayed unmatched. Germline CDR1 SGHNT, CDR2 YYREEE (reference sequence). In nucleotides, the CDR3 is TGTGCCAGCAGCTGGGACAGTCGGGAGACCCAGTACTTC. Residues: CASSWDSRETQYF.

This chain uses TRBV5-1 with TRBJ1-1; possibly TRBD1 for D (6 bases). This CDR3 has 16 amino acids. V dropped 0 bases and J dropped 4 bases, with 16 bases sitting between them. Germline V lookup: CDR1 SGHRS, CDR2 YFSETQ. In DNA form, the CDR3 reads TGCGCCAGCAGCTTGGCCAGGGGTTCCTCTCGCACTGAAGCTTTCTTT. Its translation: CASSLARGSSRTEAFF.

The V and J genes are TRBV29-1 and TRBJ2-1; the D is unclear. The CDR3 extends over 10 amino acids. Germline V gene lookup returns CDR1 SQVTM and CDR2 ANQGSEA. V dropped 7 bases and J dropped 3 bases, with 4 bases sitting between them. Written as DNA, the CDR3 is TGCAGCGCCCACTACAATGAGCAGTTCTTC. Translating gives CSAHYNEQFF.

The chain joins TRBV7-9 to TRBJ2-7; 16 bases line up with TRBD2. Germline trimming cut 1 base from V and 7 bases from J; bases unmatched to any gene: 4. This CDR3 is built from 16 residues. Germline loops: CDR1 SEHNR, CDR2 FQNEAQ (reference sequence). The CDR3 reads CASSLDGTSGRGEQYF. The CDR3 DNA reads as TGTGCCAGCAGCTTAGACGGGACTAGCGGGAGGGGGGAGCAGTACTTC.

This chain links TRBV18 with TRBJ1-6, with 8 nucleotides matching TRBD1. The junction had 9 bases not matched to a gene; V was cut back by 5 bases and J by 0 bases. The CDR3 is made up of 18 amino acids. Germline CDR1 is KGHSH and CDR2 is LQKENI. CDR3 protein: CASSTGTGFSSYNSPLHF. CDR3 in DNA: TGTGCCAGCTCAACCGGGACAGGATTTAGCTCCTATAATTCACCCCTCCACTTT.

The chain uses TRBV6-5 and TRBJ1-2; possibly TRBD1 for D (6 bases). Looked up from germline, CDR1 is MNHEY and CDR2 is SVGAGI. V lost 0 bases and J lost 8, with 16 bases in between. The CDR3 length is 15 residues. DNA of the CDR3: TGTGCCAGCAGTTACTCGAGGGGGGGCAGAGACGGCTACACCTTC. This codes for CASSYSRGGRDGYTF.

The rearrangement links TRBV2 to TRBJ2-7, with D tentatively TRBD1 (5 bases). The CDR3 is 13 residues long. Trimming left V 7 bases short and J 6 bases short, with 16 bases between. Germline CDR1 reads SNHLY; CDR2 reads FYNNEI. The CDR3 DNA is TGTGCCAGCAACCCGGACATAAAGGTCGAGCAGTACTTC. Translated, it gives CASNPDIKVEQYF.

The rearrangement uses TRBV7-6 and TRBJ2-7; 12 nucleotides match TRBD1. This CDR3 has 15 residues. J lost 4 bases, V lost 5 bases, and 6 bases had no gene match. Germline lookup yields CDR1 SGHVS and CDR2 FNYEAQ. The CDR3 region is CASSQGQGARYEQYF. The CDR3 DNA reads TGTGCCAGCAGCCAGGGACAGGGGGCGCGGTACGAGCAGTACTTC.

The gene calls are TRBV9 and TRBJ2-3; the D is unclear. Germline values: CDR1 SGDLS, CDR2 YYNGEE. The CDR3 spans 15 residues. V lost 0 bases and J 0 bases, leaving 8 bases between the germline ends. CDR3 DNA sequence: TGTGCCAGCAGCGTAGGGCAGCCTAGCACAGATACGCAGTATTTT. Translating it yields CASSVGQPSTDTQYF. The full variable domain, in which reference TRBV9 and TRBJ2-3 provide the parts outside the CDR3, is DSGVTQTPKHLITATGQRVTLRCSPRSGDLSVYWYQQSLDQGLQFLIQYYNGEERAKGNILERFSAQQFPDLHSELNLSSLELGDSALYFCASSVGQPSTDTQYFGPGTRLTVL.

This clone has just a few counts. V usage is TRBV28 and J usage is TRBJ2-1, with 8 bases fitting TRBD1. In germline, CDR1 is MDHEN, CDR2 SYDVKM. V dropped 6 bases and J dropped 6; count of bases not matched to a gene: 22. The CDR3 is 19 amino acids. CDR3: CASRRQGWLVRYQSNEQFF. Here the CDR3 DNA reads TGTGCCAGCAGGCGACAGGGGTGGCTTGTAAGATACCAAAGCAATGAGCAGTTCTTC.

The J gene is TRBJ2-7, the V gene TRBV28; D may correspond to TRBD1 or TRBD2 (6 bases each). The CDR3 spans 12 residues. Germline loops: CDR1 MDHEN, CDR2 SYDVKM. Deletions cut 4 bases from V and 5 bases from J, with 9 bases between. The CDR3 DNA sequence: TGTGCCAGCAGTTCGGGGGCCGACGAGCAGTACTTC. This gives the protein CASSSGADEQYF.

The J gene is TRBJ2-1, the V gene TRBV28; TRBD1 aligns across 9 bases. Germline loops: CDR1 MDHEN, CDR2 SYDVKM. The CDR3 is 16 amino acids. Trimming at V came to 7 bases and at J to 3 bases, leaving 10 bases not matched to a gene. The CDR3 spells CASNLQQGALYNEQFF. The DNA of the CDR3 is TGTGCCAGCAACCTTCAACAGGGGGCTCTCTACAATGAGCAGTTCTTC.

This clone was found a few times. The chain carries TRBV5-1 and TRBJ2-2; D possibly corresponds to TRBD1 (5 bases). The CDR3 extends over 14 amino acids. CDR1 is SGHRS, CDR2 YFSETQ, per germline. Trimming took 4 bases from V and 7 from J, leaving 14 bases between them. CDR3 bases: TGCGCCAGCAGCAAGACAGCTTCCAACGGGGAGCTGTTTTTT. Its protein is CASSKTASNGELFF.